The subject of this entry is one T cell receptor (beta chain). The antigen this receptor binds is unknown. Per-base qualities were not stored, and no clone one base away is much larger. The time point label here, explained by the study, means: baseline before first vaccination. Samples from vaccinated people were obtained from the UK trials COV001 and COV002, which included a single-blind randomized controlled phase 2/3 trial of AZD1222 (ChAdOx1 nCoV-19) in healthy adults. Trial participant PBMC samples were collected at day 0 and day 28 after the second dose for TCRbeta chain sequencing. This sample stems from a study of T cell responses to AZD1222 COVID-19 vaccine (dated by TCRdb to the early 2020s). About the full investigation: AZD1222 recipients with second doses at about 4 weeks or about 12 weeks were pooled, because spike-specific TCR depth and breadth did not differ between schedules. TCR sequencing was performed for 230 to 250 trial participants, of whom around 200 were given two doses of AZD1222 and around 26 were given two doses of MenACWY control vaccine. Trial participants were enrolled by age into subgroups of 18-55, 56-69 and 70-plus years, and about 150, 27 and 61 TCR-sequenced participants, respectively, were included in these subgroups. Study-level results and caveats: The whole spike protein was spanned by vaccine-associated CD4 TCRs, and dominant responses were seen in regions 160-218 and 743-854. After two AZD1222 doses, both the breadth and the depth of spike-specific TCRs were significantly higher than at day 0 and than in MenACWY recipients. Participants were mostly white British and included more females than males, and it was suggested by the authors that clonal diversity may have been underestimated. Only five to seven AZD1222 recipients were SARS-CoV-2 seropositive at baseline, limiting conclusions about previously exposed vaccinees. Reportedly, almost half of the unique spike-specific TCRs recognized epitopes lying outside the regions that are mutated in the B.1.351 and B.1.1.7 variants. In the small 56-69-year group, the increase in depth fell short of significance, most likely because of low power. No day 14 peak-response samples were available, so repertoires were characterized only after the peak T cell response.

V and J lose 0 bases and 8 bases, and a span of 13 bases separates them. The CDR3 covers 14 residues, taking in both the cysteine and the phenylalanine. CDR3 DNA only is kept here, 42 bases in frame from base 1. CDR1 and CDR2 are read off the germline V gene as ENHRY and SYGVKD. The CDR3 regions of human TCRbeta chains were analyzed by immunosequencing. Under the source paper's analysis protocol: TCRs in the repertoires were compared against a reference library of SARS-CoV-2-specific TCRs that had been generated with the MIRA antigen-specificity platform. Breadth was defined as the fraction of unique TCRs that were SARS-CoV-2-associated. Depth was defined as the fraction of total T cells that were SARS-CoV-2-associated. Using the MIRA data, every spike-specific TCR was mapped to the spike region that the TCR reacted to and assigned to either a CD4 or a CD8 class. Log10-transformed breadth and depth values were compared by one-way ANOVA with Sidak's multiple comparisons tests. The source is immuneACCESS, and TCRdb retained only in-frame sequences with V and J called. Part of the clones is not carried over; for the studies checked, unresolved V genes explain less than half of this, and the remainder is unexplained. The DNA gave D and trimming, while V, J and clone size come from that table. Here the sample has 100,000 to 150,000 clones; 88% occur a single time. The top ten clonotypes cover roughly 4.5% of the sample.

The rearrangement combines TRBV10-3 with TRBJ1-2; TRBD1 could be the D gene, as 6 bases match. Sample: peripheral blood, taken on day 0 of AZD1222 vaccination. The TCR comes from an adult in good health. At the DNA level, the sequence is TGTGCCATCAGTGAGTCAATTACAGGGCGAGGCTACACCTTC. Its protein product is CAISESITGRGYTF.